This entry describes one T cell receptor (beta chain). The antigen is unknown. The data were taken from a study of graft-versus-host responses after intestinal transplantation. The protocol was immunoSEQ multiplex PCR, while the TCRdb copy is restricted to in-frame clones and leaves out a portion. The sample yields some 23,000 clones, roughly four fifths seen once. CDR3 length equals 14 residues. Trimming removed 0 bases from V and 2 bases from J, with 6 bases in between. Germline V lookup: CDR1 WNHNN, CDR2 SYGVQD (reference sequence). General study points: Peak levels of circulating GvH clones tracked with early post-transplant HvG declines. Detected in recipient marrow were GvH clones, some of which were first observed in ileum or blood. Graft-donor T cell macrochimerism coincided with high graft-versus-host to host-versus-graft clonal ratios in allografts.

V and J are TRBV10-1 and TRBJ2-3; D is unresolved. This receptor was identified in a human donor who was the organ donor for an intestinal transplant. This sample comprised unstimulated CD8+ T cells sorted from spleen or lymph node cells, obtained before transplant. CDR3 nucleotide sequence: TGCGCCAGCAGTGAGTCGGCAGCCACAGATACGCAGTATTTT. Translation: CASSESAATDTQYF.